This T cell receptor (beta chain) was recovered during a study of preoperative IRX-2 immunotherapy in early breast cancer. Indicated treatment: preoperative locoregional IRX-2 cytokine immunotherapy. Samples came from a phase Ib trial of preoperative locoregional IRX-2 cytokine immunotherapy. Sequencing used immunoSEQ multiplex PCR; TCRdb keeps in-frame clones, though not all of them. Of roughly 93,000 clones in the sample, roughly 90% were seen once. Germline CDR1 is KGHSH and CDR2 is LQKENI. V was clipped by 3 bases and J by 1 base, with 10 bases between them. CDR3 length: 15 residues. Sequencing used tumor tissue, obtained after IRX-2 immunotherapy. This clonotype originated in a human donor with breast cancer. The chain links TRBV18 to TRBJ1-5, with a tentative D call TRBD1 (5 bases). The CDR3 DNA is TGTGCCAGCTCACCTTTAAGGGACAGCAATCAGCCCCAGCATTTT. Protein product: CASSPLRDSNQPQHF.